The rows below give T cell receptor beta chains drawn from one sample of a study of T cells in Graves' hyperthyroidism and ophthalmopathy. One entry per CDR3 protein results from TCRdb running MiXCR on the multiplex PCR reads. The table includes 450,000 to 650,000 distinct CDR3 sequences, more than 15% detected once. Sequencing was done on a sample of blood. These receptors originate from a young woman with Graves' ophthalmopathy. Both conserved end residues are part of each CDR3. D genes are given only for firm matches. Some rows mark clone size as missing; the rest say once, few, many or name a class of expanded clone.

V: TRBV20-1; J: TRBJ1-5; size: -; D: -; DNA: TGCAGTGTCGGAGGGATTAGCAATCAGCCCCAGCATTTT; CDR3: CSVGGISNQPQHF
V: TRBV6-5; J: TRBJ1-2; size: many; D: -; DNA: TGTGCCAGCAGTTACGGGGGACGCGGTATCCCGGGCTACACCTTC; CDR3: CASSYGGRGIPGYTF
V: TRBV7-6; J: TRBJ1-1; size: many; D: TRBD1; DNA: TGTGCCAGCAGCCTCCAACAGGGGATGGACACTGAAGCTTTCTTT; CDR3: CASSLQQGMDTEAFF
V: TRBV10-3; J: TRBJ2-7; size: -; D: -; DNA: TGTGCCATCAGTGACGGTTGGGAGTGGGAGCAGTACTTC; CDR3: CAISDGWEWEQYF
V: TRBV28; J: TRBJ2-7; size: -; D: TRBD1; DNA: TGTGCCAGCAGTTTATGGACAGGGGGCTACGAGCAGTACTTC; CDR3: CASSLWTGGYEQYF
V: TRBV11-2; J: TRBJ2-1; size: few; D: TRBD1; DNA: TGTGCCAGCAGCCAGAACAGACAGGGGGGAGGCAATGAGCAGTTCTTC; CDR3: CASSQNRQGGGNEQFF
V: TRBV9; J: TRBJ2-7; size: -; D: TRBD2; DNA: TGTGCCAGCAGCCGTAGCGGGTCCCCCTACGAGCAGTACTTC; CDR3: CASSRSGSPYEQYF
V: TRBV4-3; J: TRBJ2-5; size: -; D: -; DNA: TGCGCCAGCAGCCCCTCCCCCAGCGGGACACAGTACTTC; CDR3: CASSPSPSGTQYF
V: TRBV11-2; J: TRBJ2-1; size: many; D: -; DNA: TGTGCCAGCAGCCCCGGGACTCTCATCTCCTACAATGAGCAGTTCTTC; CDR3: CASSPGTLISYNEQFF
V: TRBV7-9; J: TRBJ2-2; size: few; D: -; DNA: TGTGCCAGCACCTGGGGGACCGGGGAGCTGTTTTTT; CDR3: CASTWGTGELFF
V: TRBV6-1; J: TRBJ1-2; size: few; D: -; DNA: TGTGCCACCTCACCCGACAGAACCCTATACGTCTACACCTTC; CDR3: CATSPDRTLYVYTF
V: TRBV6-5; J: TRBJ2-7; size: -; D: TRBD1; DNA: TGTGCCAGCAGTTGGAGACTCCGGGACAGGGCTCCCTACGAGCAGTACTTC; CDR3: CASSWRLRDRAPYEQYF
V: TRBV9; J: TRBJ2-1; size: -; D: TRBD1; DNA: TGTGCCAGCAGCGCCGGTGGACAGGGGGCCGCGTACAATGAGCAGTTCTTC; CDR3: CASSAGGQGAAYNEQFF
V: TRBV7-9; J: TRBJ1-1; size: many; D: -; DNA: TGTGCCAGCAGCTTAGCGGCCGCTGAAGCTTTCTTT; CDR3: CASSLAAAEAFF
V: TRBV5-1; J: TRBJ1-1; size: many; D: TRBD1; DNA: TGCGCCAGCAACCGGGACAGGGGGTCGAACACTGAAGCTTTCTTT; CDR3: CASNRDRGSNTEAFF
V: TRBV3-1; J: TRBJ1-1; size: many; D: -; DNA: TGTGCCAGCAGAGGGAGCCTTGAAGCTTTCTTT; CDR3: CASRGSLEAFF
V: TRBV28; J: TRBJ1-2; size: many; D: TRBD1; DNA: TGTGCCAGCAGTTCGTCGACAGGGCAAGGTGGCTACACCTTC; CDR3: CASSSSTGQGGYTF
V: TRBV6-2/TRBV6-3; J: TRBJ2-7; size: many; D: -; DNA: TGTGCCAGCAGTCGGGATGTATTCTACGAGCAGTACTTC; CDR3: CASSRDVFYEQYF
V: TRBV7-8; J: TRBJ2-3; size: many; D: TRBD2; DNA: TGTGCCAGCAGGACACCCGGGACTAGCGCATCTGATACGCAGTATTTT; CDR3: CASRTPGTSASDTQYF
V: TRBV7-2; J: TRBJ2-7; size: many; D: -; DNA: TGTGCCAGCAGTCATACCCTGGACTCCTCCTACGAGCAGTACTTC; CDR3: CASSHTLDSSYEQYF
V: TRBV5-1; J: TRBJ2-3; size: -; D: TRBD2; DNA: TGCGCCAGCAGCTTGGCCATCGGGACTAGCGGGGGGGCGACAGATACGCAGTATTTT; CDR3: CASSLAIGTSGGATDTQYF
V: TRBV19; J: TRBJ2-7; size: -; D: TRBD2; DNA: TGTGCCAGTAGGGTTACTAGCGGGTCATCCTACGAGCAGTACTTC; CDR3: CASRVTSGSSYEQYF
V: TRBV28; J: TRBJ2-7; size: many; D: TRBD1; DNA: TGTGCCAGCTCCCTTGCCGGGACAGGGGGCGACGAGCAGTACTTC; CDR3: CASSLAGTGGDEQYF
V: TRBV27; J: TRBJ2-3; size: -; D: -; DNA: TGTGCCAGCAGTTTATTTGTGTCAGGGGCAACAGATACGCAGTATTTT; CDR3: CASSLFVSGATDTQYF
V: TRBV28; J: TRBJ1-5; size: many; D: -; DNA: TGTGCCAGCAGTTTCCCGGGAAGCAATCAGCCCCAGCATTTT; CDR3: CASSFPGSNQPQHF
V: TRBV24-1; J: TRBJ2-7; size: few; D: -; DNA: TGTGCCATCAGTGATTTGTCGGGCTACGAGCAGTACTTC; CDR3: CAISDLSGYEQYF
V: TRBV3-1; J: TRBJ2-1; size: -; D: TRBD2; DNA: TGTGCCAGCAGCGGGCGGACTAGCGGGAGTGGGCAGTTCTTC; CDR3: CASSGRTSGSGQFF
V: TRBV11-2; J: TRBJ1-2; size: many; D: TRBD1; DNA: TGTGCCAGCAGCTCCCGGGCAGGGGGGAACTATGGCTACACCTTC; CDR3: CASSSRAGGNYGYTF
V: TRBV28; J: TRBJ2-7; size: -; D: TRBD1; DNA: TGTGCCAGCAGCTCACCGGGACAGGGGGTTTCCGGCGAGCAGTACTTC; CDR3: CASSSPGQGVSGEQYF
V: TRBV29-1; J: TRBJ2-2; size: few; D: TRBD1; DNA: TGCAGCGTTGAAGATCCGGACAGGGGCTACACCGGGGAGCTGTTTTTT; CDR3: CSVEDPDRGYTGELFF
V: TRBV2; J: TRBJ2-7; size: many; D: -; DNA: TGTGCCAGCAGTGCCCTCCGGGACTTAGATCCTAAAGAGCAGTACTTC; CDR3: CASSALRDLDPKEQYF
V: TRBV20-1; J: TRBJ2-1; size: -; D: TRBD2; DNA: TGCAGTGCTGGACTAGCCGACAATGAGCAGTTCTTC; CDR3: CSAGLADNEQFF